This TCR beta chain was retrieved from a study of OX40 agonist ivuxolimab in advanced cancers. The wider study: Those enrolled were about 82% male, with a mean age of 60 years and ages from roughly 20 to 85. In three patients, partial responses were observed, one with hepatocellular carcinoma and two with cutaneous melanoma.

As concerns this clone: Antigen: not known.

Study-level findings and limits: Patients with a partial response at 0.1-3.0 mg/kg had among the lowest clonal expansion.

With 5 bases clipped from V and 1 base from J, the junction kept 4 bases outside the gene matches. Germline lookup yields CDR1 SEHNR and CDR2 FQNEAQ (reference sequence). The CDR3 extends over 15 amino acids. Sequencing used immunoSEQ multiplex PCR; TCRdb keeps in-frame clones, though not all of them. The sample contains about 62,000 clones, around 84% of which appear only once. The source of this sequence is an adult with an advanced solid tumor such as melanoma, head and neck, liver or kidney cancer. The chain joins TRBV7-9 to TRBJ2-3; 9 positions agree with TRBD1. Specimen: CD4+ or CD8+ T cells sorted from blood, collected in a trial of the OX40 agonist ivuxolimab. DNA for the CDR3: TGTGCCAGCAGCGCGGGACAGGGTCGCACAGATACGCAGTATTTT. Encoded protein: CASSAGQGRTDTQYF. The variable domain in full, with the rest retrieved from reference TRBV7-9 and TRBJ2-3, is DTGVSQNPRHKITKRGQNVTFRCDPISEHNRLYWYRQTLGQGPEFLTYFQNEAQLEKSRLLSDRFSAERPKGSFSTLEIQRTEQGDSAMYLCASSAGQGRTDTQYFGPGTRLTVL.